This T cell receptor (beta chain) was obtained from a study of cytomegalovirus exposure and HLA in healthy donors. Clones were sequenced by immunoSEQ multiplex PCR, and TCRdb holds only the in-frame ones, with some missing. The sample lists about 120,000 clones, around 90% occurring once. The germline V gene encodes CDR1 SQVTM and CDR2 ANQGSEA. The CDR3 runs to 13 residues. With V trimmed by 5 bases and J by 3 bases, 5 bases remained unmatched. Material for sequencing was PBMCs. The sequence came from a woman aged 18-30 years in good health and CMV-seronegative. This chain uses TRBV29-1 with TRBJ2-7, with 9 bases matching TRBD1. CDR3 amino acids: CSVTGTGSYEQYF. As DNA, the CDR3 is TGCAGCGTTACCGGGACAGGGAGCTACGAGCAGTACTTC.